A single sample is the source of the 27 T cell receptor beta chains below, sequenced in a study of cytomegalovirus exposure and HLA in healthy donors. Primers: 60 Vbeta forward and 13 Jbeta reverse. The assay was immunoSEQ multiplex PCR, and TCRdb's table has in-frame clones only and misses some. The data show roughly 69,000 clones, about 78% seen once. Sequenced input: PBMCs. Receptors were obtained from a man between 18 and 35 years old in good health and CMV-seronegative.

The table lists this clone with a few counts. The V gene is TRBV28, the J gene TRBJ2-3, with 13 bases that match TRBD2. CDR3 length: 17 amino acids. CDR1 is MDHEN and CDR2 is SYDVKM in the germline V gene. The V gene end was trimmed by 6 bases and the J gene end by 0 bases; junction bases not matched to a gene: 6. This CDR3 reads CASSPSGLAGSTDTQYF. The CDR3 DNA reads as TGTGCCAGCAGCCCCTCGGGACTAGCGGGGAGCACAGATACGCAGTATTTT.

The J gene is TRBJ2-5, the V gene TRBV19; D is perhaps TRBD2 (6 bases). The CDR3 spans 16 residues. Germline CDR1 is LNHDA and CDR2 is SQIVND (reference sequence). Trimming removed 5 bases at V and 1 base at J, with 17 bases between. The CDR3 sequence is CASSRWAGRSQETQYF. Written as DNA, the CDR3 is TGTGCCAGTAGTCGCTGGGCAGGGAGGTCCCAAGAGACCCAGTACTTC.

The V gene is TRBV28, the J gene TRBJ2-2, with TRBD1 as a possible D gene (6 bases). CDR1 is MDHEN and CDR2 is SYDVKM in the germline V gene. The V end lost 8 bases, the J end lost 0 bases, and 7 bases lay between the germline ends. CDR3 length equals 13 residues. The CDR3 is CASQGSNTGELFF. CDR3 nucleotides: TGTGCCAGCCAGGGGTCGAACACCGGGGAGCTGTTTTTT.

The V gene is TRBV6-1, the J gene TRBJ2-7; TRBD1 matches at 7 bases. Germline CDR1 reads MNHNS; CDR2 reads SASEGT. The CDR3 is made up of 15 amino acids. J was trimmed by 3 bases and V by 4 bases; bases with no gene match: 9. This CDR3 reads CASSVGQARYYEQYF. In DNA, the CDR3 is TGTGCCAGCAGTGTCGGACAGGCTCGTTACTACGAGCAGTACTTC.

This chain links TRBV7-9 with TRBJ2-1; 7 bases align to TRBD2. CDR1 SEHNR and CDR2 FQNEAQ come from the germline V gene (reference sequence). This CDR3 contains 16 residues. Germline trimming cut 4 bases from V and 9 bases from J; bases unmatched to any gene: 15. The CDR3 bases are TGTGCCAGCAGCTCCCCGGGGCGGGGGTCTCGAGGTGAGCAGTTCTTC. This codes for CASSSPGRGSRGEQFF. Based on the CDR3 plus reference TRBV7-9 and TRBJ2-1, the full variable domain is DTGVSQNPRHKITKRGQNVTFRCDPISEHNRLYWYRQTLGQGPEFLTYFQNEAQLEKSRLLSDRFSAERPKGSFSTLEIQRTEQGDSAMYLCASSSPGRGSRGEQFFGPGTRLTVL.

This clone has just a few counts. The J gene is TRBJ2-5, the V gene TRBV5-1; TRBD1 matches at 8 bases. The J call may be in error: the DNA end matches TRBJ2-7 better. Germline CDR1 is SGHRS and CDR2 is YFSETQ. The CDR3 has 15 residues. The CDR3 sequence is CASSYSGTGSYEQYF. The CDR3 bases are TGCGCCAGCAGTTACTCAGGGACAGGCTCCTACGAGCAGTACTTC.

The chain carries TRBV21-1 and TRBJ2-7; the listed D gene, TRBD1, was not tested against the DNA. TRBV21-1 is reported as a pseudogene. The CDR3 is made up of 22 amino acids. Here the CDR3 reads CASTQGQGETPRSTFNYYEQYV. The CDR3 region has the DNA TGTGCCAGCACCCAAGGACAGGGGGAGACTCCGCGATCCACTTTCAACTACTACGAGCAGTACGTC.

This clone occurred a few times. The chain carries TRBV6-4 and TRBJ2-6; D unclear. CDR3 length: 16 amino acids. Germline-derived CDR1 and CDR2 are MRHNA and SNTAGT. Trimming left V 0 bases short and J 2 bases short, with 8 bases between. CDR3 loop: CASSDSVATGANVLTF. The CDR3 nucleotides are TGTGCCAGCAGTGACTCAGTGGCAACTGGGGCCAACGTCCTGACTTTC.

The chain couples TRBV27 to TRBJ2-5; 12 bases map to TRBD2. Germline CDR1 MNHEY, CDR2 SMNVEV (reference sequence). This CDR3 region has 16 residues. V gave up 6 bases and J gave up 6 bases; unmatched junction bases: 11. The CDR3 reads CASSPLAGGPAKTQYF. The CDR3, as DNA: TGTGCCAGCAGCCCCCTAGCGGGGGGGCCAGCCAAGACCCAGTACTTC.

The chain couples TRBV11-2 to TRBJ1-3; D not resolved. Trimming removed 1 base from V and 4 bases from J, with 11 bases in between. The CDR3 is 15 residues long. The germline CDR1 and CDR2 sequences are SGHAT and FQNNGV. The CDR3 spells CASSLARYSGNTIYF. CDR3 sequence (DNA): TGTGCCAGCAGCTTAGCTCGATACTCAGGAAACACCATATATTTT.

This clone was recorded a few times. V usage is TRBV28 and J usage is TRBJ2-1; 12 positions match TRBD2. The CDR3 spans 21 residues. Germline V CDR1 and CDR2: MDHEN, SYDVKM. J was trimmed by 3 bases and V by 4 bases; bases with no gene match: 19. This CDR3 is CASSSRFATSGGPIRYNEQFF. The CDR3 coding sequence is TGTGCCAGCAGTTCCCGCTTCGCGACTAGCGGGGGACCCATCCGCTACAATGAGCAGTTCTTC.

This clone was observed a few times. The chain links TRBV5-6 to TRBJ1-6; D ambiguous. The CDR3 is 14 amino acids. Trimming stripped 4 bases from V and 8 bases from J, with 13 bases between. In germline, CDR1 is SGHDT, CDR2 YYEEEE. The CDR3 DNA is TGTGCCAGCAGCAAGAGGGCGCGGGATTCACCCCTCCACTTT. This sequence encodes CASSKRARDSPLHF.

This clone was observed a handful of times. The chain employs TRBV29-1 and TRBJ1-6; D gene unclear. Trimming took off 7 bases at V and 3 bases at J, with 13 bases between the two ends. Germline lookup yields CDR1 SQVTM and CDR2 ANQGSEA. The CDR3 length is 14 residues. CDR3 sequence (DNA): TGCAGCGCCTCGACGGGAAACTATAATTCACCCCTCCACTTT. This codes for CSASTGNYNSPLHF.

The chain recombines TRBV18 with TRBJ1-2; tentatively, D is TRBD1 (5 bases). The CDR3 runs to 15 residues. Germline loops: CDR1 KGHSH, CDR2 LQKENI. The germline V and J ends were trimmed by 1 base and 5 bases, with 14 bases remaining between them. The CDR3 DNA is TGTGCCAGCTCACCACTGGGCAGGGAAGGGTATGGCTACACCTTC. Encoded protein: CASSPLGREGYGYTF.

This chain links TRBV10-1 with TRBJ2-1; no firm D call. CDR1 WNHNN and CDR2 SYGVQD come from the germline V gene (reference sequence). The V and J ends lost 7 bases and 7 bases respectively, with 17 bases between them. This CDR3 comprises 14 residues. The CDR3 protein is CASTPDLDGNEQFF. CDR3 sequence (DNA): TGCGCCAGCACCCCCGACCTAGATGGGAATGAGCAGTTCTTC.

J is TRBJ2-1 and V is TRBV7-9; 15 bases are a match to TRBD2. The germline gives CDR1 SEHNR, CDR2 FQNEAQ (reference sequence). This CDR3 is 16 amino acids long. V lost 5 bases, J lost 5 bases, and 4 bases stayed unmatched. The CDR3 is CASSTGLAGGNNEQFF. Here the CDR3 DNA reads TGTGCCAGCAGCACGGGACTAGCGGGGGGAAACAATGAGCAGTTCTTC. Drawing the rest from reference TRBV7-9 and TRBJ2-1, the complete variable domain is DTGVSQNPRHKITKRGQNVTFRCDPISEHNRLYWYRQTLGQGPEFLTYFQNEAQLEKSRLLSDRFSAERPKGSFSTLEIQRTEQGDSAMYLCASSTGLAGGNNEQFFGPGTRLTVL.

This sequence joins TRBV7-3 and TRBJ1-6, with D uncertain. CDR1 and CDR2 from the germline V gene are SGHTA and FQGTGA. Trimming took 2 bases from V and 10 from J, leaving 12 bases between them. The CDR3 consists of 14 residues. This CDR3 is CASSLGAGGSPLHF. In DNA, the CDR3 is TGTGCCAGCAGCTTAGGTGCGGGAGGATCACCCCTCCACTTT. Complete variable domain (other parts from reference TRBV7-3 and TRBJ1-6): GAGVSQTPSNKVTEKGKYVELRCDPISGHTALYWYRQSLGQGPEFLIYFQGTGAADDSGLPNDRFFAVRPEGSVSTLKIQRTERGDSAVYLCASSLGAGGSPLHFGNGTRLTVT.

In its sample, this clone was seen a few times. The same CDR3 is also encoded by other DNA sequences in this sample. The rearrangement links TRBV6-1 to TRBJ2-2, with TRBD2 as a possible D gene (5 bases). The length of the CDR3 is 15 residues. Germline V CDR1 and CDR2: MNHNS, SASEGT. V was shortened by 1 base and J by 2 bases, with 8 bases between the two germline ends. CDR3 protein: CASSEGTPNTGELFF. The CDR3 bases are TGTGCCAGCAGTGAAGGGACTCCAAACACCGGGGAGCTGTTTTTT.

This clone showed up just a few times. The chain combines TRBV7-9 with TRBJ2-5; 11 positions match TRBD1. The V and J ends lost 5 bases and 5 bases, in that order; junction bases with no gene match: 10. The CDR3 sequence is 16 residues long. Per germline, CDR1 SEHNR and CDR2 FQNEAQ (reference sequence). DNA for the CDR3: TGTGCCAGCAGCACTACGGACAGGGGGCGTTTGGAGACCCAGTACTTC. This translates into CASSTTDRGRLETQYF.

This clone was seen only once. The V call is TRBV27, the J call TRBJ2-5; 7 bases line up with TRBD1. The germline V gene has CDR1 MNHEY and CDR2 SMNVEV (reference sequence). With V trimmed by 7 bases and J by 5 bases, 7 bases remained unmatched. The CDR3 extends over 13 amino acids. The CDR3 loop is CASTNRTGETQYF. The CDR3, as DNA: TGTGCCAGCACCAATCGGACAGGTGAGACCCAGTACTTC.

This chain joins TRBV9 and TRBJ1-1; a weak D match, TRBD1 (5 bases). The germline gives CDR1 SGDLS, CDR2 YYNGEE. V dropped 2 bases and J dropped 0 bases, with 8 bases sitting between them. The CDR3 is 14 residues long. The CDR3 coding sequence is TGTGCCAGCAGCGTGACAGCTCTGAACACTGAAGCTTTCTTT. It yields the protein CASSVTALNTEAFF.

V is TRBV6-1 and J is TRBJ2-4; a weak D match, TRBD2 (6 bases). This CDR3 comprises 15 residues. V lost 5 bases to trimming and J lost 9 bases, with 20 bases between them. The germline gives CDR1 MNHNS, CDR2 SASEGT. The CDR3 is CASSLSQRGEAIQYF. For the CDR3, the DNA is TGTGCCAGCAGTCTCTCGCAAAGAGGGGAGGCCATTCAGTACTTC.

This sequence joins TRBV9 and TRBJ2-2; 8 bases are shared with TRBD2. CDR1 is SGDLS and CDR2 is YYNGEE in the germline V gene. This CDR3 is built from 14 residues. J was trimmed by 1 base and V by 5 bases; bases with no gene match: 1. The CDR3 region has the DNA TGTGCCAGCAGGAGCGGGGGGAACACCGGGGAGCTGTTTTTT. This gives the protein CASRSGGNTGELFF.

This clone has a handful of counts. V usage is TRBV5-4 and J usage is TRBJ2-1, with 9 bases matching TRBD2. Germline V CDR1 and CDR2: SGHNT, YYREEE (reference sequence). This CDR3 contains 16 residues. V lost 4 bases and J lost 7; bases outside the gene matches: 12. CDR3 region: CASSLSKRGAGNEQFF. As DNA, the CDR3 is TGTGCCAGCAGCCTGTCTAAGCGGGGGGCGGGTAATGAGCAGTTCTTC.

This chain links TRBV28 with TRBJ1-6, with TRBD1 as a possible D gene (6 bases). The CDR3 consists of 15 residues. Germline CDR1 MDHEN, CDR2 SYDVKM. V was clipped by 3 bases and J by 10 bases, with 16 bases between them. The CDR3 loop is CASSFGAGVSSPLHF. The CDR3 DNA is TGTGCCAGCAGTTTCGGGGCAGGGGTAAGCTCACCCCTCCACTTT.

V is TRBV7-9 and J is TRBJ2-7, with D uncertain. Germline lookup yields CDR1 SEHNR and CDR2 FQNEAQ (reference sequence). This CDR3 has 13 amino acids. V was pared by 1 base and J by 3 bases, with 7 bases between. The CDR3 loop reads CASSLDYSYEQYF. The CDR3 DNA sequence: TGTGCCAGCAGCTTAGATTACAGCTACGAGCAGTACTTC. Supplemented by reference TRBV7-9 and TRBJ2-7, the full variable domain reads DTGVSQNPRHKITKRGQNVTFRCDPISEHNRLYWYRQTLGQGPEFLTYFQNEAQLEKSRLLSDRFSAERPKGSFSTLEIQRTEQGDSAMYLCASSLDYSYEQYFGPGTRLTVT.

In nucleotides, the CDR3 is TGTGCCAGCAGTCGGGGGAACACTGAAGCTTTCTTT. Translated: CASSRGNTEAFF. J is TRBJ1-1 and V is TRBV6-5; no clear D gene. This CDR3 is 12 amino acids long. Germline assignment: CDR1 MNHEY and CDR2 SVGAGI. The V end lost 5 bases, the J end lost 1 base, and 5 bases lay between the germline ends.